A selection of T cell receptor beta chains follows, all from one sample in a study of T-cell reconstitution after alpha-beta-depleted transplantation in children. TCRdb re-analysed the PCR reads in MiXCR, keeping a single row per CDR3 protein. The repertoire holds around 420,000 distinct CDR3 sequences, about a sixth seen once, with 25% to 30% in the top ten. The sample was PBMCs, mostly from graft donor cells, taken 360 days after TCRalphabeta/CD19-depleted stem cell transplant. Source of these receptors: a boy in the first two years of life who had a stem cell transplant for Wiskott-Aldrich syndrome, so the T cells may come from the graft donor. Both conserved end residues are part of each CDR3. D genes are given only for firm matches. Clone size is stated in some rows and not others, as once, few, many or a class when expanded.

v_call	d_call	j_call	clone_size	cdr3_aa	cdr3_nt
TRBV3-1	NA	TRBJ2-2	NA	CASSQFGKDTGELFF	TGTGCCAGCAGCCAATTCGGGAAGGACACCGGGGAGCTGTTTTTT
TRBV10-3	TRBD2	TRBJ2-3	NA	CAILSGRGDTQYF	TGTGCCATCCTAAGCGGGAGGGGAGATACGCAGTATTTT
TRBV11-3	TRBD2	TRBJ2-1	NA	CASSPAGGPSYNEQFF	TGTGCCAGCAGCCCCGCGGGGGGGCCATCCTACAATGAGCAGTTCTTC
TRBV18	NA	TRBJ2-3	few	CASSRGADTQYF	TGTGCCAGCTCACGAGGGGCAGATACGCAGTATTTT
TRBV24-1	TRBD1	TRBJ1-1	few	CATSDLRTGGQDF	TGTGCCACCAGTGATTTGAGGACAGGGGGCCAGGATTTT
TRBV5-5	NA	TRBJ2-2	few	CASRSYKDAGELFF	TGTGCCAGCAGGTCCTACAAGGATGCCGGGGAGCTGTTTTTT
TRBV28	NA	TRBJ1-2	few	CASTTGPSYFYGYTF	TGTGCCAGCACCACGGGTCCCTCTTACTTCTATGGCTACACCTTC
TRBV5-1	NA	TRBJ2-2	few	CASSSQRLNTGELFF	TGCGCCAGCAGCTCCCAGCGATTGAACACCGGGGAGCTGTTTTTT
TRBV6-1	NA	TRBJ2-1	NA	CASSPLTERPRQFF	TGTGCCAGCAGTCCCCTTACCGAACGACCTCGGCAGTTCTTC
TRBV5-1	TRBD1	TRBJ2-2	NA	CASSREPTGTGELFF	TGCGCCAGCAGCCGAGAGCCGACAGGGACCGGGGAGCTGTTTTTT
TRBV4-3	NA	TRBJ2-7	NA	CARSHLYEQYF	TGCGCCCGTTCACACCTCTACGAGCAGTACTTC
TRBV7-2	NA	TRBJ2-7	NA	CASSLAGARGEQYF	TGTGCCAGCAGCTTAGCAGGGGCCCGTGGCGAGCAGTACTTC
TRBV7-2	NA	TRBJ1-2	NA	CASSLASDRIYGYTF	TGTGCCAGCAGCTTAGCTTCTGACAGGATCTATGGCTACACCTTC
TRBV19	NA	TRBJ2-3	NA	CASSTKGKTDTQYF	TGTGCCAGTAGTACCAAGGGGAAGACAGATACGCAGTATTTT
TRBV27	TRBD2	TRBJ2-1	few	CASSLRTSYNEQFF	TGTGCCAGCAGTTTACGGACTAGCTACAATGAGCAGTTCTTC